This T cell receptor (beta chain) was documented in a study of T-cell reconstitution after alpha-beta-depleted transplantation in children. CDR3 length: 12 residues. Trimming shortened V by 2 bases and J by 5 bases, and 7 bases separated the two germline ends. The germline CDR1 and CDR2 sequences are SNHLY and FYNNEI. The library targeted TCRbeta and was prepared with unique molecular identifiers. Each CDR3 protein gets one entry after TCRdb re-called the PCR reads with MiXCR. Among some 590,000 distinct CDR3 sequences listed, 8% to 11% were seen once. The sample here was PBMCs from the stem cell graft donor, taken from the stem cell graft. V gene TRBV2 combines with J gene TRBJ2-7; D is unclear. The receptor was derived from a human donor who donated a stem cell graft to a child with acute myeloid leukemia. CDR3 sequence (DNA): TGTGCCAGCAGTGAACCCAAAGACGAGCAGTACTTC. It yields the protein CASSEPKDEQYF. Looking up the rest from reference TRBV2 and TRBJ2-7 gives the full variable domain: EPEVTQTPSHQVTQMGQEVILRCVPISNHLYFYWYRQILGQKVEFLVSFYNNEISEKSEIFDDQFSVERPDGSNFTLKIRSTKLEDSAMYFCASSEPKDEQYFGPGTRLTVT.